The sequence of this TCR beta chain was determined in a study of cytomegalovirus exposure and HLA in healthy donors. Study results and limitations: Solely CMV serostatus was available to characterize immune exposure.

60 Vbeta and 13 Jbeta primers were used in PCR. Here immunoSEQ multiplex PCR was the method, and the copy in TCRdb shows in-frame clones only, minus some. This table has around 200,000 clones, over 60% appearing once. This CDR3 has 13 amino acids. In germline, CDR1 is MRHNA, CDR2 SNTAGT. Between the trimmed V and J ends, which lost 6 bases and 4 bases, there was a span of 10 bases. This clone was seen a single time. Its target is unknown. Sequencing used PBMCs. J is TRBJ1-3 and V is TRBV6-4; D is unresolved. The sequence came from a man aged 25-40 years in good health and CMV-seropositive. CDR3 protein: CASRQSPGNTIYF. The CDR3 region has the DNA TGTGCCAGCAGACAGAGCCCGGGAAACACCATATATTTT.